Each of the 8 T cell receptor beta chains below was sequenced from the same sample in a study of shared clonotypes between healthy human individuals (dated by TCRdb to the early 2020s). The library was produced with the immunoSEQ multiplex PCR assay. This immuneACCESS table, as held by TCRdb, lists in-frame sequences with V and J called but not all clones. Of the missing ones, under half trace to an unresolved V gene in checked studies; the others have no known cause. The sample table shows around 600,000 clones, and roughly 95% are seen once. The ten largest account for approximately 0.12% of the sample. CD8 naive samples were obtained by positive selection for CCR7 among CD45RO-negative cells, yielding a CD45RA+CCR7+ population from which TemRA cells were excluded. Sample: naive CD8+ T cells sorted from blood. The cell subset or site label corresponds to: CD45RA+CCR7+. These TCRs come from a woman in her 30s in good health.

This sequence joins TRBV7-8 and TRBJ2-1, with a weak D call TRBD2 (6 bases). Trimming left V 1 base short and J 5 bases short, with 15 bases between. CDR1 and CDR2 from the germline V gene are SGHVS and FQNEAQ. CDR3 length: 16 amino acids. Written as DNA, the CDR3 is TGTGCCAGCAGCTTAGTGGTGCGGGATTGGGACAATGAGCAGTTCTTC. Amino acid sequence: CASSLVVRDWDNEQFF. Together with reference TRBV7-8 and TRBJ2-1, the CDR3 gives the full variable domain: GAGVSQSPRYKVAKRGQDVALRCDPISGHVSLFWYQQALGQGPEFLTYFQNEAQLDKSGLPSDRFFAERPEGSVSTLKIQRTQQEDSAVYLCASSLVVRDWDNEQFFGPGTRLTVL.

The chain recombines TRBV13 with TRBJ1-2; 11 nucleotides match TRBD1. V shed 4 bases and J 3 bases; nucleotides not matched to a gene: 4. The germline CDR1 and CDR2 sequences are PRHDT and FYEKMQ (reference sequence). The length of the CDR3 is 15 residues. The CDR3 sequence: CASSSGTGGDYGYTF. CDR3 DNA sequence: TGTGCCAGCAGCTCCGGGACAGGGGGGGACTATGGCTACACCTTC.

V gene TRBV19 combines with J gene TRBJ1-1; 7 bases are a match to TRBD1. The CDR3 covers 15 residues. Germline V gene data show CDR1 as LNHDA and CDR2 as SQIVND (reference sequence). V trimming: 1 base; J trimming: 1 base; junction bases outside the gene matches: 3. In DNA form, the CDR3 reads TGTGCCAGTAGTATAGGGACAGGCGGGAACACTGAAGCTTTCTTT. This encodes CASSIGTGGNTEAFF.

This rearrangement joins TRBV19 to TRBJ2-7; TRBD2 matches at 11 bases. V shed 5 bases and J 0 bases; nucleotides not matched to a gene: 6. Germline CDR1 is LNHDA and CDR2 is SQIVND (reference sequence). This CDR3 region has 16 residues. CDR3 in amino acids: CASSLRGTSGSYEQYF. The DNA of the CDR3 is TGTGCCAGTAGTCTAAGAGGGACTAGCGGCTCCTACGAGCAGTACTTC.

This rearrangement joins TRBV11-2 to TRBJ1-1; 9 nucleotides line up with TRBD1. Germline lookup yields CDR1 SGHAT and CDR2 FQNNGV. Trimming removed 5 bases from V and 5 bases from J; junction bases left unmatched: 6. CDR3 length equals 14 residues. The CDR3, as DNA: TGTGCCAGCAGCCTCGGACAGGGGTGGACTGAAGCTTTCTTT. Its protein product is CASSLGQGWTEAFF.

The chain couples TRBV7-9 to TRBJ2-5; no clear D. Trimming stripped 5 bases from V and 0 bases from J, with 19 bases between. CDR1 SEHNR and CDR2 FQNEAQ come from the germline V gene (reference sequence). This CDR3 comprises 17 residues. Written as DNA, the CDR3 is TGTGCCAGCAGCCCGGGCAAGGCGGAATGGTACCAAGAGACCCAGTACTTC. Amino acid sequence: CASSPGKAEWYQETQYF.

The chain is built from TRBV9 and TRBJ2-3; 10 positions agree with TRBD2. The ends lost 1 base at V and 3 bases at J; junction bases unmatched: 5. The CDR3 loop spans 16 amino acids. CDR1 is SGDLS, CDR2 YYNGEE, per germline. The CDR3 DNA sequence: TGTGCCAGCAGCGTACGGACTAGCGGACATACAGATACGCAGTATTTT. Its translation is CASSVRTSGHTDTQYF. Full variable domain (missing parts from reference TRBV9 and TRBJ2-3): DSGVTQTPKHLITATGQRVTLRCSPRSGDLSVYWYQQSLDQGLQFLIQYYNGEERAKGNILERFSAQQFPDLHSELNLSSLELGDSALYFCASSVRTSGHTDTQYFGPGTRLTVL.

The rearrangement joins TRBV2 to TRBJ2-3; 8 bases are a match to TRBD1. Germline V CDR1 and CDR2: SNHLY, FYNNEI. CDR3 length equals 15 residues. The trim removed 6 bases at V and 2 bases at J, leaving 7 bases unmatched. The CDR3 coding sequence is TGTGCCAGCAGAGCCGGACAGGGATTCACAGATACGCAGTATTTT. Translating it yields CASRAGQGFTDTQYF.